This is a list of T cell receptor beta chains from one sample in a study of cytotoxic CD8 clonotypes in ibrutinib-treated CLL. Measured with immunoSEQ multiplex PCR; TCRdb has only the in-frame clones, and not every one. This sample has over 120,000 clones, with 80% found just once. Specimen: PBMCs, collected after 36 months of ibrutinib treatment. All receptors come from a human donor with chronic lymphocytic leukemia. The CDR3 runs from the conserved cysteine through the conserved F or W. A D gene is named only where the DNA matches it firmly. Part of the rows lack a size; the others show once, few, many or a class for expanded clones.

D gene,V gene,J gene,clone size,CDR3 protein,CDR3 DNA
-,TRBV30,TRBJ1-6,-,CARKTSGFSYNSPLHF,TGTGCCCGCAAGACTTCAGGGTTTTCCTATAATTCACCCCTCCACTTT
-,TRBV4-2,TRBJ1-1,few,CASSQVGKAFF,TGTGCCAGCAGCCAAGTCGGGAAAGCTTTCTTT
TRBD2,TRBV15,TRBJ2-3,-,CATSRDLLAGFSDTQYF,TGTGCCACCAGCAGAGATCTCTTAGCGGGATTTTCGGATACGCAGTATTTT
-,TRBV6-5,TRBJ2-5,-,CASSVIGASKETQYF,TGTGCCAGCAGTGTCATTGGGGCCTCAAAGGAGACCCAGTACTTC
-,TRBV27,TRBJ2-2,-,CASRRRRGWWTGELFF,TGTGCCAGCAGACGGCGGCGGGGATGGTGGACCGGGGAGCTGTTTTTT
TRBD2,TRBV30,TRBJ2-7,few,CAWARGGPGYEQYF,TGTGCCTGGGCCCGGGGAGGGCCGGGTTACGAGCAGTACTTC
-,TRBV5-1,TRBJ2-3,-,CASSLGHSSTDTQYF,TGCGCCAGCAGCTTGGGACACTCTAGCACAGATACGCAGTATTTT
TRBD1,TRBV5-1,TRBJ1-1,-,CASSSGQLNTEAFF,TGCGCCAGCAGCTCGGGACAGCTTAACACTGAAGCTTTCTTT
-,TRBV7-9,TRBJ1-5,few,CASSPRDGRQPQHF,TGTGCCAGCAGCCCCCGGGACGGACGTCAGCCCCAGCATTTT
-,TRBV11-2,TRBJ1-3,-,CASSFEGRNTIYF,TGTGCCAGCAGCTTTGAGGGGCGGAACACCATATATTTT
TRBD1,TRBV2,TRBJ1-2,-,CASGSDRNYGYTF,TGTGCCAGCGGTTCGGACAGGAACTATGGCTACACCTTC
TRBD2,TRBV30,TRBJ2-7,-,CAWAKGLPGYEQYF,TGTGCCTGGGCAAAGGGACTACCAGGTTACGAGCAGTACTTC
-,TRBV13,TRBJ2-5,few,CASSSRDSDETQYF,TGTGCCAGCAGCTCGCGTGATAGCGATGAGACCCAGTACTTC
-,TRBV18,TRBJ2-6,-,CASSPQGAGANVLTF,TGTGCCAGCTCACCACAGGGGGCTGGGGCCAACGTCCTGACTTTC